One and the same sample provided the 20 T cell receptor beta chains below, sequenced in a study of post-analysis software for immune sequencing data (dated by TCRdb to 2013 to 2016). The paper as a whole reports these results and caveats: Patients showed significantly higher frequencies than controls for a handful of TRBV segments, among them TRBV5-6, TRBV5-1 and TRBV20-1.

Libraries were built with PCR. TCRdb shows the sequencer as Illumina HiSeq 2500. Unique molecular identifiers were incorporated into TCR beta cDNA libraries to reduce PCR and sequencing biases. TCRdb handled the public reads itself, with Q25 trimming in fastp and clone calling in MiXCR, and kept productive beta chains. Identical CDR3 protein sequences are pooled into one entry, listed with their most common genes and DNA. This sample lists approximately 360,000 distinct CDR3 sequences; about a third were detected once. Of the sample, roughly an eighth is held by the ten largest clones. No antigen has been assigned to these receptors. The sample taken for sequencing was blood. These receptor sequences come from a girl aged 10-17 years with multiple sclerosis.

The rearrangement joins TRBV30 to TRBJ1-5, with a possible D match to TRBD1 (5 bases). Trimming removed 0 bases from V and 3 bases from J, with 6 bases in between. This CDR3 spans 13 amino acids. Germline CDR1 and CDR2: GTSNPN and SVGIG (reference sequence). The CDR3 protein is CAWSVQDNQPQHF. The DNA of the CDR3 is TGTGCCTGGAGTGTACAGGACAATCAGCCCCAGCATTTT.

The chain uses TRBV7-2 and TRBJ2-3; D gene unclear. The CDR3 totals 13 residues. V lost 2 bases to trimming and J lost 6 bases, with 9 bases between them. Looked up from germline, CDR1 is SGHTA and CDR2 is FQGNSA. The CDR3 spells CASSLMMGDTQYF. The DNA of the CDR3 is TGTGCCAGCAGCTTAATGATGGGCGATACGCAGTATTTT.

This clonotype was seen repeatedly, ten times or more. J is TRBJ1-5 and V is TRBV5-1, with D perhaps matching TRBD1 (6 bases). Germline V gene sequence: CDR1 SGHRS, CDR2 YFSETQ. The V gene lost 5 bases and the J gene lost 7 bases, with 19 bases spanning the gap. The CDR3 loop spans 15 amino acids. CDR3 in amino acids: CASRPTGSQEQPQHF. The CDR3, as DNA: TGCGCCAGCAGACCAACAGGGTCGCAGGAACAGCCCCAGCATTTT.

Comments on this clonotype: The junction does not match germline at one end; this may be a read error. J is TRBJ1-2 and V is TRBV7-2, with D possibly being TRBD1 (6 bases). The CDR3 loop spans 12 amino acids. CDR1 and CDR2 (germline): SGHTA, FQGNSA. The chain's CDR3 is CASQGNNYGYTF. In DNA form, the CDR3 reads TGTGCCAGTCAGGGGAATAACTATGGTTACACCTTC. Drawing the rest from reference TRBV7-2 and TRBJ1-2, the complete variable domain is GAGVSQSPSNKVTEKGKDVELRCDPISGHTALYWYRQSLGQGLEFLIYFQGNSAPDKSGLPSDRFSAERTGGSVSTLTIQRTQQEDSAVYLCASQGNNYGYTFGSGTRLTVV.

The rearrangement uses TRBV7-8 and TRBJ2-5; D is undetermined. Deletions cut 2 bases from V and 1 base from J, with 11 bases between. This CDR3 spans 15 amino acids. Germline lookup yields CDR1 SGHVS and CDR2 FQNEAQ. The CDR3 coding sequence is TGTGCCAGCAGCTTAAGTCTCGGAATCCAAGAGACCCAGTACTTC. Residues: CASSLSLGIQETQYF. The full variable domain, completed using reference TRBV7-8 and TRBJ2-5, is GAGVSQSPRYKVAKRGQDVALRCDPISGHVSLFWYQQALGQGPEFLTYFQNEAQLDKSGLPSDRFFAERPEGSVSTLKIQRTQQEDSAVYLCASSLSLGIQETQYFGPGTRLLVL.

The chain combines TRBV20-1 with TRBJ2-1; 12 bases are shared with TRBD2. V lost 7 bases and J lost 6; bases outside the gene matches: 7. The CDR3 consists of 14 residues. Germline V gene data show CDR1 as DFQATT and CDR2 as SNEGSKA (reference sequence). CDR3 bases: TGCAGTGGAGCGCTAGCGGGGGGGATCAATGAGCAGTTCTTC. It encodes CSGALAGGINEQFF.

The rearrangement uses TRBV12-3 or TRBV12-4 and TRBJ1-6, with D uncertain. The CDR3 spans 12 residues. Trimming left V 3 bases short and J 9 bases short, with 6 bases between. CDR3 nucleotide sequence: TGTGCCAGCAGTTTTCCTGGTTCACCCCTCCACTTT. Encoded protein: CASSFPGSPLHF.

V usage is TRBV5-1 and J usage is TRBJ2-1, with D perhaps matching TRBD1 (6 bases). The CDR3 runs to 15 residues. From germline, CDR1 is SGHRS and CDR2 YFSETQ. Trimming stripped 0 bases from V and 8 bases from J, with 15 bases between. The CDR3 DNA is TGCGCCAGCAGCTTGGGCCAGGGGAAGGGGGATGAGCAGTTCTTC. It yields the protein CASSLGQGKGDEQFF.

This chain links TRBV7-9 with TRBJ2-7; 10 bases are shared with TRBD2. The CDR3 length is 16 residues. The J segment lost 3 bases and the V segment lost 1 base, leaving 6 bases of the junction unmatched. The germline gives CDR1 SEHNR, CDR2 FQNEAQ (reference sequence). In nucleotides, the CDR3 is TGTGCCAGCAGCTTAGTAGTTGGACTAGCGGTCTACGAGCAGTACTTC. It specifies CASSLVVGLAVYEQYF.

This clonotype was recorded a few times. This sequence joins TRBV12-3 or TRBV12-4 and TRBJ1-4; 8 nucleotides line up with TRBD1. This CDR3 contains 13 residues. After removal of 5 bases from V and 10 bases from J, the junction contained 6 bases not matched to a gene. This CDR3 is CASSRGQGVKLFF. The CDR3 region has the DNA TGTGCCAGCAGTCGAGGACAGGGAGTAAAACTGTTTTTT.

This clonotype came up a few times. The chain has TRBV29-1 and TRBJ2-1; D might be TRBD2 (6 bases). The V end lost 1 base, the J end lost 2 bases, and 12 bases lay between the germline ends. Germline assignment: CDR1 SQVTM and CDR2 ANQGSEA. This CDR3 has 15 residues. The CDR3 is CSVEGGEDPYNEQFF. CDR3 coding DNA: TGCAGCGTTGAAGGGGGGGAGGACCCCTACAATGAGCAGTTCTTC.

CDR3 loop: CASSLELAGLQETQYF. CDR3 DNA sequence: TGCGCCAGCAGCTTGGAACTAGCGGGGCTCCAAGAGACCCAGTACTTC. The J gene is TRBJ2-5, the V gene TRBV5-1; 10 bases are shared with TRBD2. CDR3 length equals 16 residues. From germline, CDR1 is SGHRS and CDR2 YFSETQ. The J segment lost 1 base and the V segment lost 0 bases, leaving 3 bases of the junction unmatched.

There are a few counts of this clonotype. V is TRBV20-1 and J is TRBJ2-1; no firm D call. The germline CDR1 and CDR2 sequences are DFQATT and SNEGSKA (reference sequence). The CDR3 is 15 amino acids. V lost 5 bases and J lost 4, with 18 bases in between. The CDR3 is CSAARAPGLYNEQFF. CDR3 sequence (DNA): TGCAGTGCTGCCCGGGCCCCCGGGTTGTACAATGAGCAGTTCTTC.

The chain links TRBV12-3 or TRBV12-4 to TRBJ1-2, with unresolved D. This CDR3 comprises 15 residues. V lost 3 bases and J 0 bases, leaving 11 bases between the germline ends. CDR3 in DNA: TGTGCCAGCAGTTTTAGGGCAGCAGCTAACTATGGCTACACCTTC. Encoded protein: CASSFRAAANYGYTF.

This clonotype was observed a handful of times. The V gene is TRBV20-1, the J gene TRBJ1-5, with D unresolved. Germline V gives CDR1 DFQATT, CDR2 SNEGSKA (reference sequence). The CDR3 extends over 15 amino acids. The V end lost 2 bases, the J end lost 5 bases, and 16 bases lay between the germline ends. Written as DNA, the CDR3 is TGCAGTGCTAGAAAAGGGTTAACAGCTTATCAGCCCCAGCATTTT. Encoded protein: CSARKGLTAYQPQHF.

The chain is built from TRBV18 and TRBJ2-4; D unresolved. The J call may not be correct, given that the DNA end is closer to TRBJ2-7. The CDR3 covers 15 residues. The V gene's germline CDR1 is KGHSH and CDR2 LQKENI. CDR3 in DNA: TGTGCCAGCTCACCGAAGACGGGCGGCTCCTACGAGCAGTACTTC. Translation gives CASSPKTGGSYEQYF.

On this clonotype: This may be a read error: a much more frequent sequence differs by one nucleotide. The chain has TRBV10-3 and TRBJ2-3; tentative D call: TRBD1 (6 bases). The V end lost 5 bases, the J end lost 2 bases, and 14 bases lay between the germline ends. Germline lookup yields CDR1 ENHRY and CDR2 SYGVKD. The CDR3 has 15 residues. CDR3 sequence (DNA): TGTGCCATCAGTCTTTTACAGGGAGTCACAGATACGCAGTATTTT. Amino acid sequence: CAISLLQGVTDTQYF.

A single count supports this clonotype. The chain is built from TRBV7-6 and TRBJ2-1; perhaps TRBD2 as D (5 bases). The V gene's germline CDR1 is SGHVS and CDR2 FNYEAQ. This CDR3 has 21 residues. Deletions cut 1 base from V and 2 bases from J, with 27 bases between. The CDR3 is CASSLEGPSWGSAVPYNEQFF. CDR3 bases: TGTGCCAGCAGCTTAGAGGGTCCTAGCTGGGGATCTGCGGTCCCCTACAATGAGCAGTTCTTC. The full variable domain, with the rest looked up from reference TRBV7-6 and TRBJ2-1, is GAGVSQSPRYKVTKRGQDVALRCDPISGHVSLYWYRQALGQGPEFLTYFNYEAQQDKSGLPNDRFSAERPEGSISTLTIQRTEQRDSAMYRCASSLEGPSWGSAVPYNEQFFGPGTRLTVL.

The chain recombines TRBV11-2 with TRBJ2-1; D may be TRBD1 or TRBD2 (6 bases each). V lost 1 base and J lost 6, with 13 bases in between. Germline CDR1 is SGHAT and CDR2 is FQNNGV. CDR3 length: 15 amino acids. CDR3 in DNA: TGTGCCAGCAGCTTAGGACTAGGGGGTTTCAATGAGCAGTTCTTC. Protein product: CASSLGLGGFNEQFF.

This clonotype was found a few times. The V and J genes are TRBV2 and TRBJ1-5; D remains ambiguous. V gave up 7 bases and J gave up 6 bases, with 10 bases separating them. The CDR3 spans 12 residues. Germline-derived CDR1 and CDR2 are SNHLY and FYNNEI. DNA for the CDR3: TGTGCCAGCACTCTGGGAAGTCAGCCCCAGCATTTT. This codes for CASTLGSQPQHF.